This TCR beta chain was captured in a study of glioma-infiltrating T cells after dendritic cell vaccination. Study details: Autologous tumor lysate-pulsed dendritic cell vaccination was given between the early 2000s and the early 2010s. Study-level points and caveats: Few patients contributed both blood and tumor specimens.

CDR3 size: 14 residues. With 6 bases removed from V and 7 bases from J, the gap between germline ends came to 19 bases. The germline V gene has CDR1 MNHNS and CDR2 SASEGT. Details on this clone: Antigen: not known.

The PCR used 60 V beta and 13 J beta primers. Profiled with immunoSEQ multiplex PCR; TCRdb holds only in-frame clones, not every one. This sample yields tens of thousands of clones, of which 75% to 90% are seen a single time; 6.8% belongs to the top ten. Time point meaning: after dendritic cell vaccination, including at tumor progression/relapse. Only patients with spare fresh-frozen tumor and over two years of follow-up were included. This chain connects TRBV6-1 to TRBJ2-7; tentative D call: TRBD1 (6 bases). The sequences come from blood, collected after dendritic cell vaccination. This sequence was found in a human donor with glioblastoma. The CDR3 spells CASSMTGLPREQYF. The CDR3 DNA is TGTGCCAGCAGCATGACAGGCCTACCTAGAGAGCAGTACTTC.